This T cell receptor (beta chain) is drawn from a study of OX40 agonist ivuxolimab in advanced cancers. Study-wide context: Three patients, one with hepatocellular carcinoma and two with cutaneous melanoma, achieved partial responses. Study results and caveats: At 0.1 to 3.0 mg/kg and by week 6, CD4+ and CD8+ T cells in the blood had expanded clonally. Average numbers of expanded clones were greater in CD8+ T cells than in CD4+.

The germline V gene has CDR1 MGHRA and CDR2 YSYEKL. V shed 8 bases and J shed 4 bases, with 10 bases lying between them. The CDR3 has 12 residues. This clone was seen just once. Its antigen is currently unknown. Generated by immunoSEQ multiplex PCR, the TCRdb table keeps only in-frame clones and is missing some. The sample yields thousands of clones, 94% seen once. The source of this sequence is an adult with an advanced solid tumor such as melanoma, head and neck, liver or kidney cancer. The J gene is TRBJ2-3, the V gene TRBV4-1; no reliable D call. This sample comprised CD4+ or CD8+ T cells sorted from blood, obtained in a trial of the OX40 agonist ivuxolimab. CDR3 region: CASGSIADTQYF. The CDR3 region has the DNA TGCGCCAGCGGATCCATCGCAGATACGCAGTATTTT.